The rows below give T cell receptor beta chains drawn from one sample of a study of blood T cell repertoires in COVID-19. TCRdb's copy holds only in-frame clones and misses some; the assay was immunoSEQ multiplex PCR. Altogether some 130,000 clones are present, 86% being singletons, with the ten largest covering less than 5.5%. Sample: PBMCs or T cells enriched from blood (not recorded which). Receptor source: a man over 45 who had recovered from COVID-19. Both conserved end residues are part of each CDR3. A D gene is named only where the DNA matches it firmly. Expanded clones get a size class; other rows say once, few or many, or leave the size out.

V gene: TRBV7-3; clone size: few; D gene: .; J gene: TRBJ2-2; CDR3 protein: CASRREAGELFF; CDR3 DNA: TGTGCCAGCCGGCGCGAGGCCGGGGAGCTGTTTTTT
V gene: TRBV9; clone size: .; D gene: .; J gene: TRBJ1-5; CDR3 protein: CASSVHGTGDQPQHF; CDR3 DNA: TGTGCCAGCAGCGTACATGGAACCGGGGATCAGCCCCAGCATTTT
V gene: TRBV2; clone size: .; D gene: TRBD2; J gene: TRBJ2-3; CDR3 protein: CASGGGVAGGPDTQYF; CDR3 DNA: TGTGCCAGCGGCGGGGGGGTCGCCGGGGGACCAGATACGCAGTATTTT
V gene: TRBV6-2/TRBV6-3; clone size: .; D gene: TRBD1; J gene: TRBJ2-5; CDR3 protein: CASSWSDRSQETQYF; CDR3 DNA: TGTGCCAGCAGTTGGTCGGACAGGAGCCAAGAGACCCAGTACTTC
V gene: TRBV7-2; clone size: .; D gene: TRBD2; J gene: TRBJ2-1; CDR3 protein: CASSPGLAGGREQFF; CDR3 DNA: TGTGCCAGCAGCCCAGGACTAGCGGGAGGCAGGGAGCAGTTCTTC
V gene: TRBV28; clone size: .; D gene: .; J gene: TRBJ1-3; CDR3 protein: CASRVGVGSRIGSGNTIYF; CDR3 DNA: TGTGCCAGCAGGGTCGGGGTGGGTTCCCGAATAGGCTCTGGAAACACCATATATTTT
V gene: TRBV30; clone size: .; D gene: TRBD2; J gene: TRBJ2-1; CDR3 protein: CAWSVKAGGYNEQFF; CDR3 DNA: TGTGCCTGGAGTGTAAAAGCGGGAGGCTACAATGAGCAGTTCTTC
V gene: TRBV7-2; clone size: .; D gene: TRBD1; J gene: TRBJ1-2; CDR3 protein: CASATDRGQGYTF; CDR3 DNA: TGTGCCAGCGCCACGGACAGGGGGCAAGGCTACACCTTC
V gene: TRBV28; clone size: .; D gene: .; J gene: TRBJ1-2; CDR3 protein: CASSTRNYGYTF; CDR3 DNA: TGTGCCAGCAGCACCCGGAACTATGGCTACACCTTC
V gene: TRBV9; clone size: .; D gene: TRBD1; J gene: TRBJ1-3; CDR3 protein: CASSFTGGPGNTIYF; CDR3 DNA: TGTGCCAGCAGCTTTACAGGGGGACCTGGAAACACCATATATTTT
V gene: TRBV19; clone size: once; D gene: .; J gene: TRBJ1-5; CDR3 protein: CASRGDRTRYQPQHF; CDR3 DNA: TGTGCCAGTAGAGGAGACAGGACGAGGTATCAGCCCCAGCATTTT
V gene: TRBV20-1; clone size: few; D gene: .; J gene: TRBJ1-3; CDR3 protein: CSASPPGSGNTIYF; CDR3 DNA: TGCAGTGCTAGTCCCCCAGGCTCTGGAAACACCATATATTTT
V gene: TRBV10-2; clone size: .; D gene: TRBD1; J gene: TRBJ1-2; CDR3 protein: CASSDPTGQSYGYTF; CDR3 DNA: TGCGCCAGCAGTGATCCCACGGGACAGAGCTATGGCTACACCTTC